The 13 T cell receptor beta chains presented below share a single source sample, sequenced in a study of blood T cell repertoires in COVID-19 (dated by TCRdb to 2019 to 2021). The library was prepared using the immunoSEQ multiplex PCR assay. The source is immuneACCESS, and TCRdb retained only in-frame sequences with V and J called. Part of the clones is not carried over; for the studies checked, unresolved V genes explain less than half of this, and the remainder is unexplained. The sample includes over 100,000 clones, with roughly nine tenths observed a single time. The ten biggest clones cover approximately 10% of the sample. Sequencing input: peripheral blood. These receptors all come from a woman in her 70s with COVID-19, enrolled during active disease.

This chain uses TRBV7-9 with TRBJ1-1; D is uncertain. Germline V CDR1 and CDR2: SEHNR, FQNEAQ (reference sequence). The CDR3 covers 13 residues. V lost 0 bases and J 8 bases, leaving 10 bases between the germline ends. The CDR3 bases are TGTGCCAGCAGCTTAGCGCCCCTTCGGGAAGCTTTCTTT. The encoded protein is CASSLAPLREAFF.

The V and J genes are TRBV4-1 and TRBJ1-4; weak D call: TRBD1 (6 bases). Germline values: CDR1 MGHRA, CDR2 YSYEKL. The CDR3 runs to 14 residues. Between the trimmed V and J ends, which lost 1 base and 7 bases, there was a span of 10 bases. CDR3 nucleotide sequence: TGCGCCAGCAGCCAAGGGGGGCCCGGTGAAAAACTGTTTTTT. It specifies CASSQGGPGEKLFF.

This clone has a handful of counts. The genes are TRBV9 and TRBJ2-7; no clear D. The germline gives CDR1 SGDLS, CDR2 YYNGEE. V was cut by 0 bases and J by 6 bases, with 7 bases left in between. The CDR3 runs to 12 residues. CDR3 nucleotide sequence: TGTGCCAGCAGCGTAGTAAACGGCGAGCAGTACTTC. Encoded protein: CASSVVNGEQYF.

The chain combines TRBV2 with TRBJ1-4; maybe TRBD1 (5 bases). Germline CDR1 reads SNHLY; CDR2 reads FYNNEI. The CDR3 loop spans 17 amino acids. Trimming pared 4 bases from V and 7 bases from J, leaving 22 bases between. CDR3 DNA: TGTGCCAGCAGTGTGGGCAGGACCCTAGGGGTGGGTGAAAAACTGTTTTTT. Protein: CASSVGRTLGVGEKLFF.

The CDR3: CASSQPGMQQPQHF. CDR3 nucleotide sequence: TGCGCCAGCAGCCAGCCGGGGATGCAGCAGCCCCAGCATTTT. J is TRBJ1-5 and V is TRBV4-1; D gene unclear. V shed 3 bases and J shed 7 bases, with 13 bases lying between them. Germline V lookup: CDR1 MGHRA, CDR2 YSYEKL. CDR3 size: 14 residues.

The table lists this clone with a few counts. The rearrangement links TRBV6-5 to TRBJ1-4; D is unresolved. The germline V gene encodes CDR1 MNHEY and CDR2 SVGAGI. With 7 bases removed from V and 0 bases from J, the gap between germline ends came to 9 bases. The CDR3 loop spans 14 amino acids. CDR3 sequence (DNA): TGTGCCAGCAAACCTATCGCAACTAATGAAAAACTGTTTTTT. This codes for CASKPIATNEKLFF.

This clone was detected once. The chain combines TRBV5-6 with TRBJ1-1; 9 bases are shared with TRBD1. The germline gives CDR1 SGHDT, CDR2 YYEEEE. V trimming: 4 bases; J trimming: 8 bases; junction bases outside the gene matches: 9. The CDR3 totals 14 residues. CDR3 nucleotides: TGTGCCAGCAGCAGCCGGGACAGGGTCTGGGAAGCTTTCTTT. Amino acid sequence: CASSSRDRVWEAFF.

CDR3 residues: CASSGGQGGMYNSPLHF. The CDR3 DNA reads as TGTGCCAGCAGCGGCGGACAGGGTGGGATGTATAATTCACCCCTCCACTTT. The chain employs TRBV2 and TRBJ1-6; 8 positions match TRBD1. V was pared by 6 bases and J by 4 bases, with 11 bases of the junction left unmatched. The CDR3 has 17 residues. CDR1 is SNHLY and CDR2 is FYNNEI in the germline V gene.

CDR3 residues: CASSKGEGNQPQHF. The CDR3 DNA sequence: TGTGCCAGCAGCAAGGGGGAAGGTAATCAGCCCCAGCATTTT. The rearrangement links TRBV7-2 to TRBJ1-5; D possibly corresponds to TRBD1 (6 bases). This CDR3 spans 14 amino acids. The V end lost 5 bases, the J end lost 4 bases, and 12 bases lay between the germline ends. Germline V lookup: CDR1 SGHTA, CDR2 FQGNSA.

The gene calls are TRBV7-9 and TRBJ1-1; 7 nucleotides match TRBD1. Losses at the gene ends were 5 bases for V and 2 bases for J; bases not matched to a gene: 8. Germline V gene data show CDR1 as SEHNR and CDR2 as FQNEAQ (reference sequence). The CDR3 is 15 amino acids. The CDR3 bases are TGTGCCAGCAGCCCTAGACAGGGTAGTAACACTGAAGCTTTCTTT. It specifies CASSPRQGSNTEAFF.

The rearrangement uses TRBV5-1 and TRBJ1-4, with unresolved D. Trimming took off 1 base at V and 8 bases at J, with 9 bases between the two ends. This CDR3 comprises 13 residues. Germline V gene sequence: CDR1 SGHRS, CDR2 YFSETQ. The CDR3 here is CASSLFGGEKLFF. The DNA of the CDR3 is TGCGCCAGCAGCTTGTTTGGAGGGGAAAAACTGTTTTTT.

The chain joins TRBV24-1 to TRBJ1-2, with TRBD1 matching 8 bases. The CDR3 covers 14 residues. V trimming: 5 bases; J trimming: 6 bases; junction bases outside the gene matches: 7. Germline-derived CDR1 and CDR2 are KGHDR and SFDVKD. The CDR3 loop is CATSGTGLVDGYTF. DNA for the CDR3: TGTGCCACCAGTGGGACAGGGCTTGTTGATGGCTACACCTTC.

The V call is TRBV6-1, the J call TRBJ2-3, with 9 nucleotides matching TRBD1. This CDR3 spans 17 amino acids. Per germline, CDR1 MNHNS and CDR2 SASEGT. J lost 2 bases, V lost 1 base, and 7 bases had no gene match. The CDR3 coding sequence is TGTGCCAGCAGTGAAGAGGTGACAGGGGGTACCACAGATACGCAGTATTTT. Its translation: CASSEEVTGGTTDTQYF.